A single sample is the source of the 9 T cell receptor beta chains below, sequenced in a study of blood T cell repertoires in COVID-19 (TCRdb year 2020). To prepare the library, the immunoSEQ multiplex PCR assay was applied. TCRdb's version of the immuneACCESS table is confined to in-frame rearrangements and falls short of the full clone set. An unresolved V gene accounts for under half of the shortfall where checked; the remainder is of unknown origin. This sample lists roughly 180,000 clones; 70% to 90% were detected once. Around 8.2% of the sample lies in the top ten. Sample: peripheral blood. Receptor source: a man aged 55 to 70 with acute or convalescent COVID-19.

This clone has just one count. The V and J genes are TRBV7-3 and TRBJ2-3; D might be TRBD1 (5 bases). CDR3 length: 15 amino acids. Trimming removed 1 base from V and 6 bases from J, with 14 bases in between. Germline values: CDR1 SGHTA, CDR2 FQGTGA. CDR3 DNA sequence: TGTGCCAGCAGCTTAAGGGCTGGGGCAGGGGATACGCAGTATTTT. Protein: CASSLRAGAGDTQYF.

The chain uses TRBV5-1 and TRBJ1-5, with a weak D call TRBD1 (5 bases). The CDR3 has 14 residues. From germline, CDR1 is SGHRS and CDR2 YFSETQ. Deletions cut 4 bases from V and 4 bases from J, with 12 bases between. CDR3 protein: CASSPGQSNQPQHF. The CDR3 nucleotides read TGCGCCAGCAGCCCCGGACAATCAAATCAGCCCCAGCATTTT.

V gene TRBV7-9 combines with J gene TRBJ2-1; a possible D gene is TRBD1 (5 bases). Trimming left V 5 bases short and J 10 bases short, with 12 bases between. The CDR3 has 12 amino acids. Looked up from germline, CDR1 is SEHNR and CDR2 is FQNEAQ (reference sequence). The CDR3 loop reads CASSTQGWEQFF. CDR3 in DNA: TGTGCCAGCAGCACTCAGGGTTGGGAGCAGTTCTTC.

The chain carries TRBV7-9 and TRBJ2-3; weak D call: TRBD1 (5 bases). Germline assignment: CDR1 SEHNR and CDR2 FQNEAQ (reference sequence). The CDR3 consists of 15 residues. Between the trimmed V and J ends, which lost 2 bases and 6 bases, there was a span of 15 bases. DNA for the CDR3: TGTGCCAGCAGCTTAAGGGGCGGATACGAGGATACGCAGTATTTT. It encodes CASSLRGGYEDTQYF.

The chain recombines TRBV3-1 (or the pseudogene TRBV3-2) with TRBJ1-2, with D unclear. Germline lookup yields CDR1 LGHDT and CDR2 YNNKEL (reference sequence). V was trimmed by 0 bases and J by 4 bases, leaving 12 bases between them. The length of the CDR3 is 15 residues. DNA for the CDR3: TGTGCCAGCAGCCAAGATCAGGCTCCCACCTATGGCTACACCTTC. It translates to CASSQDQAPTYGYTF.

The chain joins TRBV5-8 to TRBJ1-1; the match to TRBD1 covers 8 bases. The germline CDR1 and CDR2 sequences are SGHTS and YDEGEE. This CDR3 is 15 amino acids long. Losses at the gene ends were 2 bases for V and 3 bases for J; bases not matched to a gene: 6. CDR3 sequence reads: CASSLRTGQDTEAFF. As DNA, the CDR3 is TGTGCCAGCAGCTTACGGACAGGGCAAGACACTGAAGCTTTCTTT.

The chain recombines TRBV3-1 (or the pseudogene TRBV3-2) with TRBJ2-5; 8 nucleotides agree with TRBD2. Looked up from germline, CDR1 is LGHDT and CDR2 is YNNKEL (reference sequence). The ends lost 1 base at V and 4 bases at J; junction bases unmatched: 14. The CDR3 covers 18 residues. CDR3 region: CASSQGAGLDFRGETQYF. CDR3 nucleotides: TGTGCCAGCAGCCAAGGAGCGGGACTAGATTTTCGGGGAGAGACCCAGTACTTC.

This clone showed up many times. This chain connects TRBV27 to TRBJ2-3; D possibly corresponds to TRBD1 (6 bases). Looked up from germline, CDR1 is MNHEY and CDR2 is SMNVEV (reference sequence). Trimming left V 3 bases short and J 0 bases short, with 7 bases between. The CDR3 is 14 residues long. The CDR3 region is CASSLDSSTDTQYF. Written as DNA, the CDR3 is TGTGCCAGCAGTTTGGACAGTAGCACAGATACGCAGTATTTT.

The chain couples TRBV7-2 to TRBJ2-3; tentative D call: TRBD1 (6 bases). This CDR3 contains 14 residues. Between the trimmed V and J ends, which lost 4 bases and 2 bases, there was a span of 10 bases. In germline, CDR1 is SGHTA, CDR2 FQGNSA. Here the CDR3 DNA reads TGTGCCAGCAGCTGGGGGCTTTACACAGATACGCAGTATTTT. It yields the protein CASSWGLYTDTQYF.